Below are 13 T cell receptor beta chains sequenced from a single sample in a study of blood T cell repertoires in COVID-19. The table came from immunoSEQ multiplex PCR; TCRdb's copy has only in-frame clones and leaves some out. The sample includes 150,000 to 200,000 clones, around 85% seen only once; the top ten take roughly 8.2%. Material: peripheral blood. Every receptor here comes from a woman aged 55-70 years with acute or convalescent COVID-19.

The chain has TRBV29-1 and TRBJ2-2, with 10 bases fitting TRBD1. J was trimmed by 5 bases and V by 3 bases; bases with no gene match: 3. The CDR3 length is 14 residues. The germline V gene encodes CDR1 SQVTM and CDR2 ANQGSEA. The CDR3 is CSVEPGQGTGELFF. CDR3 sequence (DNA): TGCAGCGTTGAGCCGGGACAGGGGACCGGGGAGCTGTTTTTT.

This chain uses TRBV27 with TRBJ2-3, with D possibly TRBD2 on 5 matching bases. Germline CDR1 reads MNHEY; CDR2 reads SMNVEV (reference sequence). This CDR3 has 16 amino acids. Trimming took 2 bases from V and 1 from J, leaving 13 bases between them. The CDR3 loop is CASSLGPSTGTDTQYF. The DNA of the CDR3 is TGTGCCAGCAGTTTAGGACCTAGCACGGGCACAGATACGCAGTATTTT.

J is TRBJ1-5 and V is TRBV20-1; D remains unclear. V was shortened by 3 bases and J by 5 bases, with 14 bases between the two germline ends. The CDR3 runs to 14 residues. The germline CDR1 and CDR2 sequences are DFQATT and SNEGSKA (reference sequence). CDR3 residues: CSASLPLSDQPQHF. The CDR3 coding sequence is TGCAGTGCTAGTCTCCCCTTGTCAGATCAGCCCCAGCATTTT.

This clone was detected only a few times. Here the CDR3 DNA reads TGTGCCAGCAGTCCCGGGAGTTATAACTATGGCTACACCTTC. This codes for CASSPGSYNYGYTF. J is TRBJ1-2 and V is TRBV27, with D unclear. V was shortened by 5 bases and J by 1 base, with 11 bases between the two germline ends. CDR1 is MNHEY, CDR2 SMNVEV, per germline (reference sequence). The CDR3 consists of 14 residues.

This clone has more than one count but fewer than ten. This chain joins TRBV6-1 and TRBJ2-1; TRBD2 is a possible D gene (5 bases). CDR3 length: 15 residues. V was pared by 3 bases and J by 0 bases, with 9 bases between. The germline V gene encodes CDR1 MNHNS and CDR2 SASEGT. For the CDR3, the DNA is TGTGCCAGCAGTGACAGGAGGAGCTCCTACAATGAGCAGTTCTTC. Translation: CASSDRRSSYNEQFF.

The V call is TRBV6-6, the J call TRBJ1-6, with D possibly matching TRBD1 (6 bases). Germline V gene sequence: CDR1 MNHNY, CDR2 SVGAGI (reference sequence). The V gene lost 7 bases and the J gene lost 8 bases, with 12 bases spanning the gap. This CDR3 has 13 amino acids. The CDR3 region is CASNGQLDSPLHF. The CDR3 DNA reads as TGTGCCAGCAACGGACAGTTGGATTCACCCCTCCACTTT.

The V gene is TRBV9, the J gene TRBJ1-1; D remains unclear. V lost 4 bases and J 8 bases, leaving 18 bases between the germline ends. This CDR3 is 14 amino acids long. Germline V gene data show CDR1 as SGDLS and CDR2 as YYNGEE. The CDR3 region is CASSTDGLRREAFF. Written as DNA, the CDR3 is TGTGCCAGCAGCACGGACGGACTAAGACGGGAAGCTTTCTTT.

The chain couples TRBV19 to TRBJ2-2, with 7 bases aligning to TRBD1. The ends lost 4 bases at V and 0 bases at J; junction bases unmatched: 2. The CDR3 loop spans 15 amino acids. In germline, CDR1 is LNHDA, CDR2 SQIVND (reference sequence). DNA for the CDR3: TGTGCCAGTAGTAGGGACAGCGCGAACACCGGGGAGCTGTTTTTT. Amino acid sequence: CASSRDSANTGELFF.

This clone was seen a single time. The chain is built from TRBV7-9 and TRBJ2-5; no clear D. Looked up from germline, CDR1 is SEHNR and CDR2 is FQNEAQ (reference sequence). The CDR3 contains 12 residues. Trimming took off 5 bases at V and 2 bases at J, with 6 bases between the two ends. The CDR3 nucleotides read TGTGCCAGCAGCGAACAACAAGAGACCCAGTACTTC. Translation gives CASSEQQETQYF.

V gene TRBV27 combines with J gene TRBJ2-1, with TRBD2 matching 7 bases. Unmatched junction bases numbered 15, after V lost 6 bases and J lost 10 bases. The CDR3 contains 15 residues. Looked up from germline, CDR1 is MNHEY and CDR2 is SMNVEV (reference sequence). CDR3 protein: CASRIAGRNRGEQFF. The CDR3 DNA reads TGTGCCAGCAGGATAGCGGGCAGGAACCGAGGGGAGCAGTTCTTC.

This clone has only one observation. V usage is TRBV27 and J usage is TRBJ2-1; 11 nucleotides agree with TRBD2. The CDR3 spans 16 residues. V gave up 7 bases and J gave up 5 bases; unmatched junction bases: 10. Germline CDR1 and CDR2: MNHEY and SMNVEV (reference sequence). The CDR3 nucleotides are TGTGCCAGCACCATGACTAGCGGGATAGTTGACAATGAGCAGTTCTTC. Protein sequence: CASTMTSGIVDNEQFF.

V gene TRBV7-9 combines with J gene TRBJ1-4; D might be TRBD1 (5 bases). The CDR3 runs to 13 residues. Germline CDR1 reads SEHNR; CDR2 reads FQNEAQ (reference sequence). V was trimmed by 8 bases and J by 7 bases, leaving 14 bases between them. For the CDR3, the DNA is TGTGCCAGCCGCACCATGGGGGGTGAAAAACTGTTTTTT. Translating gives CASRTMGGEKLFF.

This sequence joins TRBV19 and TRBJ1-1; 9 bases align to TRBD1. CDR1 is LNHDA, CDR2 SQIVND, per germline (reference sequence). This CDR3 has 13 residues. V lost 7 bases to trimming and J lost 5 bases; unmatched junction nucleotides: 5. The CDR3 protein is CASTGTGRTEAFF. CDR3 coding DNA: TGTGCCAGTACCGGGACAGGGAGAACTGAAGCTTTCTTT.